In this sample, the clone carrying this T cell receptor (beta chain) turned up a few times. Its specificity is not known. This record comes from a study of identical twins. Whole-study results and caveats: The same donors were not followed; conclusions instead depended on cross-sectional statistical analysis.

MiXCR was run by TCRdb on the 5' RACE reads, yielding one entry per CDR3 protein. The sample shows 500,000 to 650,000 distinct CDR3 sequences, roughly 7.1% of them seen only once. V gave up 1 base and J gave up 9 bases; unmatched junction bases: 11. Germline V gives CDR1 MGHRA, CDR2 YSYEKL. CDR3 length equals 16 residues. These data were also reused for a study on yellow fever vaccine responses in identical twins.

The sample consisted of PBMCs. This clonotype was obtained from a woman between 18 and 29 years old in good health. The chain couples TRBV4-1 to TRBJ2-1, with 8 bases fitting TRBD2. CDR3: CASSQGSIGGASEQFF. The CDR3 region has the DNA TGCGCCAGCAGCCAAGGTTCGATCGGGGGGGCCAGTGAGCAGTTCTTC.